This T cell receptor beta chain was sequenced during a study of T-cell reconstitution after alpha-beta-depleted transplantation in children. The V gene lost 4 bases and the J gene lost 2 bases, with 12 bases spanning the gap. Germline lookup yields CDR1 DFQATT and CDR2 SNEGSKA (reference sequence). The CDR3 runs to 13 residues. Study-wide findings and caveats: TCRbeta diversity was high at day 60 in some patients (a result of surviving recipient T cells and thymic progenitors). By about two months after transplant, alpha-beta T cells reportedly arose from several hundred graft clones that had expanded. From newly produced T cells came most of the T-cell counts and diversity one year after transplant.

This clonotype was seen a handful of times. Its target is not known. Library preparation (for TCRbeta) was performed with unique molecular identifiers. In TCRdb, the PCR reads were re-called with MiXCR into one record per CDR3 protein. Of hundreds of thousands of distinct CDR3 sequences listed, less than 15% were seen once; the top ten hold about 0.77%. The receptor comes from a girl aged 2 to 9 with congenital amegakaryocytic thrombocytopenia, due to receive a stem cell transplant. Sequencing used PBMCs, obtained before TCRalphabeta/CD19-depleted stem cell transplant. The chain employs TRBV20-1 and TRBJ2-7, with a possible D match to TRBD1 (5 bases). The CDR3 protein is CSATVTAPYEQYF. CDR3 coding DNA: TGCAGTGCTACCGTGACAGCTCCCTACGAGCAGTACTTC.